This passage covers 23 T cell receptor beta chains from one sample sequenced in a study of regulatory and conventional T cells in RAG deficiency. Sequenced by immunoSEQ multiplex PCR; TCRdb stores in-frame clones only, minus some. The sample lists 30,000 to 35,000 clones; 90% were seen once. This sample also appeared in a second study, on regulatory T cells. That report adds: The primer mix had 52 TRBV and 13 TRBJ primers.

The sample was CD8+ T cells sorted from blood. The receptor set was obtained from a human donor in good health.

This clone was detected only once. The chain is built from TRBV7-2 and TRBJ2-3; TRBD1 matches at 8 bases. Trimming took 5 bases from V and 1 from J; bases not matched to a gene: 8. This CDR3 is built from 16 residues. Germline CDR1 reads SGHTA; CDR2 reads FQGNSA. The CDR3 nucleotides are TGTGCCAGCAGCGCCGGGACAGGCGGTCGCACAGATACGCAGTATTTT. Amino acid sequence: CASSAGTGGRTDTQYF.

V and J are TRBV25-1 and TRBJ1-1, with 9 bases matching TRBD1. V was pared by 9 bases and J by 3 bases, with 8 bases of the junction left unmatched. The germline V gene encodes CDR1 MGHDK and CDR2 SYGVNS. The CDR3 extends over 14 amino acids. CDR3 amino acids: CASKPGQGYTEAFF. DNA of the CDR3: TGTGCCAGTAAACCGGGACAGGGTTACACTGAAGCTTTCTTT.

The genes are TRBV27 and TRBJ2-3; 10 nucleotides match TRBD2. This CDR3 region has 15 residues. Germline V gives CDR1 MNHEY, CDR2 SMNVEV (reference sequence). The junction had 4 bases not matched to a gene; V was cut back by 3 bases and J by 4 bases. The DNA of the CDR3 is TGTGCCAGCAGTTTCCCAGGACTAGCGGCAGATACGCAGTATTTT. Amino acids: CASSFPGLAADTQYF.

The V and J genes are TRBV6-1 and TRBJ1-2; D is unclear. V gave up 10 bases and J gave up 4 bases, with 13 bases separating them. This CDR3 comprises 12 residues. Germline V lookup: CDR1 MNHNS, CDR2 SASEGT. Written as DNA, the CDR3 is TGTGCCACCGCATTTGGAGGCTATGGCTACACCTTC. As protein: CATAFGGYGYTF.

The CDR3 sequence: CASSPSNEQFF. The CDR3 DNA follows: TGTGCCAGCAGCCCCTCCAATGAGCAGTTCTTC. The V and J genes are TRBV7-8 and TRBJ2-1; D unclear. CDR1 SGHVS and CDR2 FQNEAQ come from the germline V gene. The CDR3 is 11 residues long. V was cut by 5 bases and J by 6 bases, with 5 bases left in between.

The chain uses TRBV27 and TRBJ2-5; D unclear. Trimming took 5 bases from V and 5 from J, leaving 9 bases between them. The CDR3 covers 12 residues. Germline CDR1 reads MNHEY; CDR2 reads SMNVEV (reference sequence). Written as DNA, the CDR3 is TGTGCCAGCAGTCCTCCCGGGGAGACCCAGTACTTC. This sequence encodes CASSPPGETQYF.

Here the CDR3 DNA reads TGTGCCAGCAGCGAAACCACTAACACTGAAGCTTTCTTT. It codes for CASSETTNTEAFF. J is TRBJ1-1 and V is TRBV7-9; no reliable D call. CDR1 SEHNR and CDR2 FQNEAQ come from the germline V gene (reference sequence). V lost 5 bases and J lost 2, with 9 bases in between. CDR3 length: 13 residues.

This chain joins TRBV25-1 and TRBJ2-7, with unresolved D. The length of the CDR3 is 13 residues. The germline CDR1 and CDR2 sequences are MGHDK and SYGVNS. Trimming removed 4 bases at V and 2 bases at J, with 9 bases between. The CDR3 here is CASSGEEAYEQYF. The DNA of the CDR3 is TGTGCCAGCAGTGGGGAAGAAGCCTACGAGCAGTACTTC.

This sequence joins TRBV23-1 and TRBJ2-7, with 10 bases aligning to TRBD1. TRBV23-1 is identified as an open reading frame with a role that is uncertain. The CDR3 is 18 amino acids. J gave up 3 bases and V 4 bases, and 15 bases lay outside the gene matches. The CDR3 is CASSPPPWRDRGLYEQYF. CDR3 in DNA: TGCGCCAGCAGTCCCCCACCCTGGAGGGACAGGGGACTCTACGAGCAGTACTTC.

This sequence joins TRBV25-1 and TRBJ2-5, with 8 bases aligning to TRBD2. V lost 4 bases and J lost 4; bases outside the gene matches: 2. Germline V gives CDR1 MGHDK, CDR2 SYGVNS. CDR3 size: 13 residues. CDR3 in DNA: TGTGCCAGCAGTGGCACTAGCGGAGAGACCCAGTACTTC. Its protein is CASSGTSGETQYF.

This clone was counted once. This rearrangement joins TRBV5-4 to TRBJ1-1, with a weak D call TRBD1 (6 bases). CDR1 and CDR2 (germline): SGHNT, YYREEE (reference sequence). The length of the CDR3 is 14 residues. Trimming took 3 bases from V and 3 from J, leaving 12 bases between them. The DNA for the CDR3 is TGTGCCAGCAGCTCCTGGGACACCGACACTGAAGCTTTCTTT. Translating gives CASSSWDTDTEAFF.

This chain connects TRBV11-2 to TRBJ1-5; D is undetermined. Trimming took off 5 bases at V and 6 bases at J, with 11 bases between the two ends. This CDR3 comprises 13 residues. The germline CDR1 and CDR2 sequences are SGHAT and FQNNGV. The CDR3 DNA reads as TGTGCCAGCAGCCCCGGATGGACTCAGCCCCAGCATTTT. Residues: CASSPGWTQPQHF.

This clone was counted between two and nine times. The chain links TRBV19 to TRBJ1-1; no clear D gene. The CDR3 is made up of 11 amino acids. Germline values: CDR1 LNHDA, CDR2 SQIVND (reference sequence). V lost 3 bases, J lost 8 bases, and 7 bases lay in between. The CDR3 sequence: CASSITGEAFF. In nucleotides, the CDR3 is TGTGCCAGTAGTATCACCGGAGAAGCTTTCTTT.

This clone is a singleton in its sample. V and J are TRBV19 and TRBJ1-1; no firm D call. CDR1 and CDR2 from the germline V gene are LNHDA and SQIVND (reference sequence). V lost 7 bases and J lost 1, with 13 bases in between. The CDR3 covers 14 residues. The CDR3 loop reads CASIIDKPNTEAFF. DNA of the CDR3: TGTGCCAGTATTATCGACAAGCCGAACACTGAAGCTTTCTTT.

This chain links TRBV27 with TRBJ2-3; perhaps TRBD1 as D (5 bases). The V end lost 4 bases, the J end lost 1 base, and 12 bases lay between the germline ends. The CDR3 consists of 15 residues. Germline V gives CDR1 MNHEY, CDR2 SMNVEV (reference sequence). Here the CDR3 reads CASSSPGMGTDTQYF. CDR3 nucleotides: TGTGCCAGCAGTTCCCCAGGGATGGGCACAGATACGCAGTATTTT.

The CDR3: CASSTQEVQGLGGYTF. The CDR3 nucleotides are TGTGCCAGTAGTACTCAAGAGGTTCAGGGGCTGGGTGGCTACACCTTC. The chain joins TRBV19 to TRBJ1-2, with D perhaps TRBD1 (6 bases). Trimming cost V 4 bases and J 7 bases, with 22 bases left between them. The CDR3 is made up of 16 amino acids. CDR1 and CDR2 (germline): LNHDA, SQIVND (reference sequence).

The genes are TRBV11-1 and TRBJ2-3; D perhaps matches TRBD2 (5 bases). V lost 0 bases to trimming and J lost 0 bases, with 7 bases between them. Germline values: CDR1 SGHAT, CDR2 FQDESV (reference sequence). The CDR3 runs 15 residues. CDR3 amino acids: CASSLAGESTDTQYF. CDR3 bases: TGTGCCAGCAGCTTAGCGGGAGAAAGCACAGATACGCAGTATTTT.

The V gene is TRBV6-5, the J gene TRBJ1-2; TRBD1 aligns across 8 bases. The J segment lost 4 bases and the V segment lost 7 bases, leaving 8 bases of the junction unmatched. Germline loops: CDR1 MNHEY, CDR2 SVGAGI. This CDR3 has 14 amino acids. The CDR3 bases are TGTGCCAGCAAAATCTTAGACAGGGGCTATGGCTACACCTTC. This encodes CASKILDRGYGYTF.

The chain uses TRBV6-5 and TRBJ1-6; D remains ambiguous. Germline V CDR1 and CDR2: MNHEY, SVGAGI. The CDR3 spans 13 residues. Trimming stripped 2 bases from V and 10 bases from J, with 9 bases between. The CDR3 coding sequence is TGTGCCAGCAGTTACGGCCAACAGTCACCCCTCCACTTT. It translates to CASSYGQQSPLHF.

The chain recombines TRBV19 with TRBJ1-2, with D tentatively TRBD1 (6 bases). V lost 5 bases to trimming and J lost 3 bases, with 13 bases between them. CDR1 and CDR2 (germline): LNHDA, SQIVND (reference sequence). This CDR3 spans 14 amino acids. CDR3 residues: CASSPQGTHYGYTF. CDR3 nucleotide sequence: TGTGCCAGTAGTCCTCAGGGGACCCACTATGGCTACACCTTC.

The chain carries TRBV5-1 and TRBJ2-7; 7 positions agree with TRBD2. Germline V gene lookup returns CDR1 SGHRS and CDR2 YFSETQ. V was pared by 0 bases and J by 3 bases, with 3 bases of the junction left unmatched. The CDR3 consists of 14 residues. The CDR3 region has the DNA TGCGCCAGCAGCTTGGGGGACTACCTCTACGAGCAGTACTTC. Its protein is CASSLGDYLYEQYF.

This chain links TRBV4-2 with TRBJ2-7; 9 bases are shared with TRBD1. The germline V gene has CDR1 LGHNA and CDR2 YNFKEQ. V shed 4 bases and J 0 bases; nucleotides not matched to a gene: 4. The CDR3 covers 15 residues. The CDR3, as DNA: TGTGCCAGCAGCCTTGGACAGGGGAGCTCCTACGAGCAGTACTTC. Translation: CASSLGQGSSYEQYF.

The chain joins TRBV5-6 to TRBJ2-1; a possible D gene is TRBD1 (5 bases). Deletions cut 6 bases from V and 5 bases from J, with 9 bases between. The CDR3 loop spans 12 amino acids. Per the germline V gene, CDR1 is SGHDT and CDR2 is YYEEEE. The CDR3 DNA is TGTGCCAGCACGGACAACAACAATGAGCAGTTCTTC. It specifies CASTDNNNEQFF.